The sequence of this T cell receptor beta chain was determined in a study of OX40 agonist ivuxolimab in advanced cancers. In the study overall: Ivuxolimab was a fully human IgG2 agonistic monoclonal antibody targeting the costimulatory receptor OX40 (CD134). Intravenous ivuxolimab was administered to patients every 2 weeks at six dose levels: 0.01, 0.1, 0.3, 1.5, 3 and 10 mg/kg. Of the approximately 50 dose-escalation patients, hepatocellular carcinoma was present in around 20, melanoma in approximately 15, renal cell carcinoma in 9 and head and neck cancer in 9. In the dose-escalation cohort, roughly 80% of patients were male, and the mean age was approximately 55 years, with a range of about 23 to 90. Patients were allowed to have had prior anti-PD-1, anti-PD-L1 or anti-CTLA-4 therapy, and approximately 40% of the dose-escalation patients had been treated with checkpoint inhibitors. Three dose-escalation patients achieved partial responses, one with hepatocellular carcinoma and two with cutaneous melanoma. Peripheral TCRbeta sequencing was intended to test whether TCR sequence diversity was altered and clonal T-cell expansion was caused by ivuxolimab. The paper reports the monotherapy dose-escalation portion (N = 52 patients) of the phase I ivuxolimab trial. Broad study findings and their caveats: Low levels of normalized T-cell clonal expansion were also shown by some nonresponding patients. The antigen specificity of the clonally expanded peripheral T cells was not determined. At doses of 0.1 to 3.0 mg/kg, clonal expansion of both CD4+ and CD8+ T cells in blood was seen between baseline and week 6. After ivuxolimab, more expanded clones were found on average in CD8+ T cells than in CD4+ T cells. In partial responders in the 0.1-3.0 mg/kg groups, normalized peripheral clonal expansion was found to be among the lowest, especially among CD8+ T cells.

Points on this clone: The clone's antigen remains unknown. No per-base quality is available; no much larger clone lies one base away.

From cysteine to phenylalanine, the CDR3 is 16 amino acids long. CDR3 DNA is the only sequence kept; it has 48 bases, read in frame from the first base. CDR1 SGHAT and CDR2 FQNNGV are derived from the germline V gene. Trimmed from V: 0 bases; trimmed from J: 7 bases; junction bases lacking a gene match: 10. For sequencing of the TCRbeta CDR3 region, genomic DNA was extracted from the sorted cells. The immunoSEQ Assay was used to sequence the TCRbeta CDR3 regions. Held by TCRdb, this immuneACCESS table contains in-frame sequences only and omits some clones. Under half of the omission traces to an unresolved V gene where checked; the cause of the rest is unknown. This sample gives tens of thousands of clones in total; about 80% of them show up just once. Around 0.44% of the sample is in the top ten clones. The trial excluded patients who had a history of autoimmune disease or who were on systemic immunosuppression. Peripheral blood for TCR sequencing was collected from all dose cohorts at baseline, on cycle 4 day 1, and on cycle 7 day 1. The samples were drawn from a first-in-human, open-label, multicenter phase I dose-escalation trial of ivuxolimab. The trial enrolled adults with locally advanced or metastatic head and neck squamous cell, hepatocellular, melanoma or renal cell carcinoma. Before TCR sequencing, CD4+ T cells and CD8+ T cells were sorted from peripheral blood as separate populations.

The TCR sequence derives from an adult with an advanced solid tumor such as melanoma, head and neck, liver or kidney cancer. Recombination linked TRBV11-2 to TRBJ1-2; 8 bases in the middle match TRBD1. The material was CD4+ or CD8+ T cells sorted from blood, obtained in a trial of the OX40 agonist ivuxolimab. The nucleotides are TGTGCCAGCAGCTTAGATCCTCAAACAGGGGGTGGTGGCTACACCTTC. Its translation is CASSLDPQTGGGGYTF. Extended through the reference TRBV11-2 and TRBJ1-2 proteins, this CDR3 yields the full variable domain: EAGVAQSPRYKIIEKRQSVAFWCNPISGHATLYWYQQILGQGPKLLIQFQNNGVVDDSQLPKDRFSAERLKGVDSTLKIQPAKLEDSAVYLCASSLDPQTGGGGYTFGSGTRLTVV.